The clone carrying this T cell receptor (beta chain) was seen at least ten times. Stated time point: sample taken at primary tumor resection. Tumor, nontumor lung or frozen PBMC supplied whole RNA that was sequenced unsorted. Approximately 70 TRACERx patients with early, untreated non-small cell lung cancer donated samples. TCRdb fed the 5' RACE reads into MiXCR, producing one record per CDR3 protein. The data contain about 39,000 distinct CDR3 sequences, under 7% of them singletons. This record comes from a study of spatial heterogeneity in lung cancer. Looking at the study overall: The study observed each unique TCR and UMI combination more than ten times on average in raw reads.

Germline V gene sequence: CDR1 SQVTM, CDR2 ANQGSEA. J gave up 6 bases and V 5 bases, and 7 bases lay outside the gene matches. CDR3 length: 14 residues. The clonotype originates from a male donor with early-stage non-small cell lung cancer. The sequences come from PBMCs, collected at surgery. The rearrangement joins TRBV29-1 to TRBJ2-2, with 9 bases fitting TRBD2. The CDR3 is CSVRAGGQSGELFF. As DNA, the CDR3 is TGCAGCGTTCGGGCGGGGGGGCAGTCCGGGGAGCTGTTTTTT.